Given below is one T cell receptor beta chain in context. The data originate from a study of blood T cell repertoires in COVID-19. In the study overall: Samples came from the United States, Italy and Spain, spanning acute and convalescent COVID-19. Sample material is recorded as cDNA or gDNA derived from T cells, B-cell-depleted T cells, or PBMCs.

As handled by the study authors: Estimates of nucleated cell counts were drawn from the amplification of reference gene primers. Sequencing was performed with immunoSEQ multiplex PCR; in TCRdb, only in-frame clones are kept and a portion is missing. That table is the source of V, J and clone size, and D and trimming were worked out from the DNA. In the table there are more than 110,000 clones, around three quarters of which are singletons. CDR3 length equals 15 residues. Germline lookup yields CDR1 SQVTM and CDR2 ANQGSEA. V lost 7 bases and J 2 bases, leaving 17 bases between the germline ends. This rearrangement joins TRBV29-1 to TRBJ2-2; D is perhaps TRBD1 (9 bases). The receptor was isolated from a man older than 75 with acute or convalescent COVID-19. The sample comprised peripheral blood. DNA of the CDR3: TGCAGCGCCCGGGGGGGACAGGGTAACACCGGGGAGCTGTTTTTT. Translating it yields CSARGGQGNTGELFF.